The T cell receptor beta chain under discussion was sequenced for a study of monozygotic twins with inflammatory bowel disease (dated by TCRdb to 2018 to 2020). Regarding the complete study: A total of approximately 28 monozygotic twin pairs were included in the full study, comprising nine German pairs (four IBD-concordant, five IBD-discordant) and 19 IBD-discordant Danish pairs. The search for disease-associated traits relied mainly on comparing, within discordant pairs, IBD patients with their genetically identical healthy co-twins. Each individual had, on average, about 151 000 unique TCRalpha sequences and 181 000 unique TCRbeta sequences available for analysis.

CDR1 and CDR2 (DFQATT, SNEGSKA) derive from the germline V gene (reference sequence). The CDR3 sequence holds 12 residues, the cysteine and phenylalanine included. The DNA is unrecorded. An approximately 2.5 ml peripheral blood sample was drawn into PAXgene tubes per donor and stored at -80°C. Total RNA was isolated from whole blood with the PAXgene blood miRNA kit on an automated QIAcube, without T cell sorting. Deep TCRalpha and TCRbeta repertoire profiling with unique molecular barcoding was performed on peripheral blood of monozygotic twin pairs concordant or discordant for inflammatory bowel disease. Smoking habits were recorded for all twin pairs, with individuals classified as current, former or never smokers. Findings and caveats that apply to the study as a whole: The analysis was unable to tell apart different T cell subtypes. IBD patients shared fewer clonotypes with other individuals than healthy twins did, most markedly in patients showing signs of disease activity. No difference in repertoire similarity was observed between concordant and discordant twins, possibly owing to limited statistical power. Differing immunosuppressive treatments among patients may have added background noise and inter-individual variability to the repertoires. No single strong signal or clonotype linked to IBD turned up in the results, so the idea that one exists was not supported. Measured by the inverse Simpson index, TCRbeta repertoire diversity was lower in IBD patients than in their healthy co-twins.

Library construction relied on 5' RACE. Each TCR library was prepared from about 3.5 ug of total RNA. For each sample, cDNA synthesis was carried out in eight separate reactions using SMARTScribe reverse transcriptase. During cDNA synthesis, unique molecular identifiers containing a 6-nucleotide sample barcode were introduced by template switching. Two nested PCRs of roughly 15 and 9 cycles amplified the TCRalpha and TCRbeta cDNA, and bead purification followed each PCR. Before amplification, the cDNA was treated with uracil DNA-glycosylase and purified using the QIAquick PCR purification kit. The second PCR added Illumina TruSeq-compatible adapters along with sample-specific barcodes. Library quality and concentration were checked on TapeStation and Qubit, and libraries were pooled at approximately 5 ng each. Pooled libraries were sequenced on an Illumina HiSeq2500 single-index Rapid Run with 2 x 100 bp reads and custom sequencing primers. Per the source publication's procedure: MiGEC version 1.2.6 was used for UMI-based consensus assembly, which corrected PCR and sequencing errors. MiXCR version 2.1.1 was used for V(D)J alignment, clonotype assembly and CDR3 extraction. To normalise gene usage, clonotype sharing and MAIT/NKT TCR abundance, the top 1000, 10 000 and 20 000 clonotypes in each sample were analysed. After downsampling to 27 000 UMIs, diversity was calculated as the inverse Simpson index using the vegan R package. Paired Mann-Whitney U tests on discordant twin pairs were used, with Benjamini-Hochberg multiple-testing correction. TCRdb reprocessed the reads and lists each CDR3 protein sequence as a single entry, with no DNA. These V and J calls are TCRdb output, not the study's own analysis. The table for this sample shows 150,000 to 200,000 distinct CDR3 sequences. The biggest ten clones account for about 2.4% of the sample.

Note on this clonotype: Its target antigen remains unknown.

The origin of this receptor is a human donor with ulcerative colitis or Crohn's disease, or a healthy co-twin of an affected twin (not recorded which). The receptor chain draws on TRBV20-1 and TRBJ1-5. Sequencing used blood. The encoded CDR3 is CSAIHSNQPQHF.